This T cell receptor beta chain was sequenced for a study of blood T cell repertoires in COVID-19. The data were produced by immunoSEQ multiplex PCR, yet TCRdb's version contains in-frame clones alone and is incomplete. Of approximately 340,000 clones listed, roughly nine tenths are singletons. Everyone who took part was about 18 to 89 years old, and they came from about 25 US areas. Participant-given clinical history determined each cohort assignment. Exposed enrollees encountered a COVID-19 case at some point within 2 weeks before study entry. As to this clone: The identical CDR3 is also encoded by other nucleotide sequences in the sample.

Sequencing was carried out using PBMCs or T cells enriched from blood (not recorded which). The source is a middle-aged woman who had been exposed to COVID-19.

In DNA form, the CDR3 reads TGTGCCAGTAGTATCCCAGGGTCCTATGGCTACACCTTC. Translating gives CASSIPGSYGYTF. The chain combines TRBV19 with TRBJ1-2; tentative D call: TRBD1 (5 bases). This CDR3 comprises 13 residues. The V end was cut by 3 bases, the J end by 4 bases, with 9 bases between. Germline V lookup: CDR1 LNHDA, CDR2 SQIVND (reference sequence). The whole variable domain, filled in from reference TRBV19 and TRBJ1-2, reads DGGITQSPKYLFRKEGQNVTLSCEQNLNHDAMYWYRQDPGQGLRLIYYSQIVNDFQKGDIAEGYSVSREKKESFPLTVTSAQKNPTAFYLCASSIPGSYGYTFGSGTRLTVV.